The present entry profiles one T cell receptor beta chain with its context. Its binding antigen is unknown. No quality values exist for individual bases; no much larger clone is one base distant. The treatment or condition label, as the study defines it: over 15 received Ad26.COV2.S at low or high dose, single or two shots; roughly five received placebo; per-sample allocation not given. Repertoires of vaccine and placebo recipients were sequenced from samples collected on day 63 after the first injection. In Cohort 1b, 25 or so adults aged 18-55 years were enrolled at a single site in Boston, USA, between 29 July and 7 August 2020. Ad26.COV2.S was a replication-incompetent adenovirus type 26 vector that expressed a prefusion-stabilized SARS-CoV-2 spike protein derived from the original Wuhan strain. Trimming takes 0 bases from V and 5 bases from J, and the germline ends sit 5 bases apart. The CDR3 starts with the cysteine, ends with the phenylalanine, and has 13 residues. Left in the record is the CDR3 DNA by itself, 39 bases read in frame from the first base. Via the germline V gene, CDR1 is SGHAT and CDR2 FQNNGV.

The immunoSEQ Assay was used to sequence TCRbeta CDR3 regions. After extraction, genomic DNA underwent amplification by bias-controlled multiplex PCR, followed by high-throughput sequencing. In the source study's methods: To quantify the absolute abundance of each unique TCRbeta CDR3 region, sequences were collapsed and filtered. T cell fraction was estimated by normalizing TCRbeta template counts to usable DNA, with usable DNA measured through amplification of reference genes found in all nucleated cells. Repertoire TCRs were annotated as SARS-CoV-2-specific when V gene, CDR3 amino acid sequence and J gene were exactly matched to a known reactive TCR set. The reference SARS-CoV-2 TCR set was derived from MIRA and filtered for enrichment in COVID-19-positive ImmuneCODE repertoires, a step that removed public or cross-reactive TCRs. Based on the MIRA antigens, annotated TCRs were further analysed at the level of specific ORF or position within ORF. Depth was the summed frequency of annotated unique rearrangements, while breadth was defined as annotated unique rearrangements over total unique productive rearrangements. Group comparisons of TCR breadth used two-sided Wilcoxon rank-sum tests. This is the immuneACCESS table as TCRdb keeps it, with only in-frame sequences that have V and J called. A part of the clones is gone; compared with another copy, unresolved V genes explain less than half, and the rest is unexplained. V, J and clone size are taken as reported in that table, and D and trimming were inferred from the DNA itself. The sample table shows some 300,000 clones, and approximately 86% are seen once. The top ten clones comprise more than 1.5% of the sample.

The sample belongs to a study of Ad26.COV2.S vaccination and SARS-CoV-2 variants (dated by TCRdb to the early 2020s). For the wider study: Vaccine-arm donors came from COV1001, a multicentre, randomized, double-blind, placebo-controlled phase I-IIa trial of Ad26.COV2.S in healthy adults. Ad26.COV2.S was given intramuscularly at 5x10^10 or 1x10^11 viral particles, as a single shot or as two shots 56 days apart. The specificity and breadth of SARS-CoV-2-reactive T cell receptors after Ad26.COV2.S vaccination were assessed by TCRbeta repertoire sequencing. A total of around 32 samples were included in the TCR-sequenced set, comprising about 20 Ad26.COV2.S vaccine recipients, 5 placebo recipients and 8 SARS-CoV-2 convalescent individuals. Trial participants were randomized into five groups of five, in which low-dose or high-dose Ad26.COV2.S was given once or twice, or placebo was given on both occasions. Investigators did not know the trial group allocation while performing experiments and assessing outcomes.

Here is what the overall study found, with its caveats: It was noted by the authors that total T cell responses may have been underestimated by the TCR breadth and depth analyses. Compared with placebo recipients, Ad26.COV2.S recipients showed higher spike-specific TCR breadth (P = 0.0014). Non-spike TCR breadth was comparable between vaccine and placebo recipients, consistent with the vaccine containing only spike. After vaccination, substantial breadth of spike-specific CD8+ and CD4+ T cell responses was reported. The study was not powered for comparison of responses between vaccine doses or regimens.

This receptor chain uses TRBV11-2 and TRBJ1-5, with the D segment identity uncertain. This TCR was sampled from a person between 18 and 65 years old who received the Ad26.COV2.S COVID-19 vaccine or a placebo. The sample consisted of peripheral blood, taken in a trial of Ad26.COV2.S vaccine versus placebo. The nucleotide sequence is TGTGCCAGCAGCTTAGACGTTGATCAGCCCCAGCATTTT. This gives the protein CASSLDVDQPQHF.